This T cell receptor (beta chain) was documented in a study of read filtering for tumor transcriptome and immune sequencing. This clonotype occurred many times. The library was built from around 400 ng RNA with molecular barcoded adaptors for alpha/delta and beta/gamma chains. TCRdb itself ran the reads through MiXCR, one entry per CDR3 protein. In the table there are some 120,000 distinct CDR3 sequences, under 15% of which are singletons. The CDR3 is 14 residues long. Trimming removed 6 bases at V and 0 bases at J, with 10 bases between. Germline-derived CDR1 and CDR2 are SNHLY and FYNNEI. This TCR was sampled from a donor at least 40 years old with multiple myeloma. This rearrangement joins TRBV2 to TRBJ2-3; D ambiguous. Sequencing was done on a sample of a population of CD138-negative cells sorted from bone marrow. The CDR3 region has the DNA TGTGCCAGCAGCCCCCGAACCAGCACAGATACGCAGTATTTT. Amino acids: CASSPRTSTDTQYF.